The clone carrying this TCR beta chain was recorded only once. Its antigen is unidentified. This entry belongs to a study of cytomegalovirus exposure and HLA in healthy donors. Overall study: Earlier findings included roughly 100 million unique TCR beta sequences obtained from about 180 million T cells. Most genotyped donors, 81% of about 400, had Caucasian-associated genetic ancestry. Study outcomes and limitations: It was taken for granted in presence/absence analyses that sequencing depth across donors was roughly uniform. Published work reported that the classifier diagnosed cytomegalovirus status with high specificity and sensitivity.

Amplification used 60 Vbeta primers and 13 Jbeta primers. The repertoire was sequenced with immunoSEQ multiplex PCR; TCRdb's copy has only in-frame clones and lacks some. In the table there are roughly 140,000 clones, roughly 80% of which are singletons. Unmatched junction bases numbered 6, after V lost 0 bases and J lost 4 bases. The CDR3 is made up of 17 amino acids. Germline CDR1 and CDR2: LGHNA and YNFKEQ. This TCR came from a male donor in good health and CMV-seronegative. Sequencing was performed on PBMCs. The V and J genes are TRBV4-2 and TRBJ1-3; 10 bases fit TRBD1. The DNA of the CDR3 is TGTGCCAGCAGCCAAGAAGTGACAGGGGGCAGGGGAAACACCATATATTTT. This sequence encodes CASSQEVTGGRGNTIYF.